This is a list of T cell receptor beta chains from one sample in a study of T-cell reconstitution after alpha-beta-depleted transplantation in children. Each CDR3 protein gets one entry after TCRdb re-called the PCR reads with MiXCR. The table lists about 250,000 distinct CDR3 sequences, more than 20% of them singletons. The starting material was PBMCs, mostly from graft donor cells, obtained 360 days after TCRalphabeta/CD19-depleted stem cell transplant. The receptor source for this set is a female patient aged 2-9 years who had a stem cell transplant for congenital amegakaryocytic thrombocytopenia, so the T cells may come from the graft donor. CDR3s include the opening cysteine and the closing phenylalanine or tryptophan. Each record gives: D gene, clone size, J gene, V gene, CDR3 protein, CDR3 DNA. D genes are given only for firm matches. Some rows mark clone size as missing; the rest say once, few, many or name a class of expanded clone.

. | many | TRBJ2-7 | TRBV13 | CASSRTTYEQYF | TGTGCCAGCAGCAGAACAACCTACGAGCAGTACTTC
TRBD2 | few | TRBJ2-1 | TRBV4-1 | CASSLPGLAGGPYNEQFF | TGCGCCAGCAGCCTACCGGGACTAGCGGGGGGCCCCTACAATGAGCAGTTCTTC
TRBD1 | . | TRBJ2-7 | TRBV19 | CASRMTQGELSYEQYF | TGTGCCAGTAGGATGACACAGGGGGAGTTGTCGTACGAGCAGTACTTC
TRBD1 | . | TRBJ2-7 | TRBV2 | CASSGRDRVIYEQYF | TGTGCCAGCAGTGGCCGGGACAGGGTCATCTACGAGCAGTACTTC
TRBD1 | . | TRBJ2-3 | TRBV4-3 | CASSSRQGGGADTQYF | TGCGCCAGCAGCTCGCGACAGGGTGGGGGCGCAGATACGCAGTATTTT
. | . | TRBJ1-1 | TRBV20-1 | CSARGKQGTNTEAFF | TGCAGTGCTAGAGGCAAACAGGGTACGAACACTGAAGCTTTCTTT
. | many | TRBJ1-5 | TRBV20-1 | CSARGGVSNQPQHF | TGCAGTGCTAGAGGAGGCGTTAGCAATCAGCCCCAGCATTTT
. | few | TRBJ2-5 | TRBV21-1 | CASSHFSEGIKTQYF | TGTGCCAGCAGCCATTTCAGCGAAGGGATAAAGACCCAGTACTTC
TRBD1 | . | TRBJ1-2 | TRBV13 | CASRSPRGRGYTF | TGTGCCAGCCGATCCCCCAGGGGGCGAGGCTACACCTTC
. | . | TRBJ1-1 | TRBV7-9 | CASSLERDTEAFF | TGTGCCAGCAGCTTAGAGAGGGACACTGAAGCTTTCTTT
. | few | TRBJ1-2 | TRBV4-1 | CASSSRTNYGYTF | TGCGCCAGCAGCTCCCGGACTAACTATGGCTACACCTTC
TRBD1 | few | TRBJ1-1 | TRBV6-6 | CASSAQGVTEAFF | TGTGCCAGCAGTGCACAGGGGGTCACTGAAGCTTTCTTT
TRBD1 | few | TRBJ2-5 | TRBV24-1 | CATSDFVTGKEETQYF | TGTGCCACCAGTGATTTCGTGACAGGGAAAGAAGAGACCCAGTACTTC
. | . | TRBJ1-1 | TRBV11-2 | CASSLLSGRNAEAFF | TGTGCCAGCAGCTTACTCTCCGGGCGAAACGCTGAAGCTTTCTTT
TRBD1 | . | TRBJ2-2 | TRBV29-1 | CSVSGTANTGEMFF | TGCAGCGTTTCCGGGACAGCGAACACCGGGGAGATGTTTTTT
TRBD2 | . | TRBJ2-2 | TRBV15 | CATSRKGLAGPGELFF | TGTGCCACCAGCAGAAAGGGACTAGCGGGGCCCGGGGAGCTGTTTTTT
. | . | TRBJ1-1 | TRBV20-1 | CSADRNTEAFF | TGCAGTGCTGACAGGAACACTGAAGCTTTCTTT
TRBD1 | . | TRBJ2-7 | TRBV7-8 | CASTPRDRGYEQYF | TGTGCCAGCACCCCCCGGGACAGGGGTTACGAGCAGTACTTC
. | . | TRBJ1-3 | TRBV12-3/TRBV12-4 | CASSFADSGNTIYF | TGTGCCAGCAGTTTCGCAGACTCTGGAAACACCATATATTTT
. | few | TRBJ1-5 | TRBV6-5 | CATGRSNQPQHF | TGTGCCACAGGACGGAGCAATCAGCCCCAGCATTTT